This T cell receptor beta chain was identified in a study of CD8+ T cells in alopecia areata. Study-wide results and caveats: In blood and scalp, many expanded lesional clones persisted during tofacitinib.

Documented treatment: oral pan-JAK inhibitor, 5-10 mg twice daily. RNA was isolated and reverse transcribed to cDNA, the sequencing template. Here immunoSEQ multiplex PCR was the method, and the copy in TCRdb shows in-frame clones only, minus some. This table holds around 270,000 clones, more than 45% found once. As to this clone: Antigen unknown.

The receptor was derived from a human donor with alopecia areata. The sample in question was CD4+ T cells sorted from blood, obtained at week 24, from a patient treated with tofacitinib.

The chain's CDR3 is CSVGPGEETQYF. Written as DNA, the CDR3 is TGCAGCGTGGGGCCAGGGGAGGAGACCCAGTACTTC. The J gene is TRBJ2-5, the V gene TRBV29-1; the D gene is possibly TRBD1 (6 bases). The CDR3 consists of 12 residues. Germline lookup yields CDR1 SQVTM and CDR2 ANQGSEA. V was shortened by 6 bases and J by 5 bases, with 13 bases between the two germline ends.